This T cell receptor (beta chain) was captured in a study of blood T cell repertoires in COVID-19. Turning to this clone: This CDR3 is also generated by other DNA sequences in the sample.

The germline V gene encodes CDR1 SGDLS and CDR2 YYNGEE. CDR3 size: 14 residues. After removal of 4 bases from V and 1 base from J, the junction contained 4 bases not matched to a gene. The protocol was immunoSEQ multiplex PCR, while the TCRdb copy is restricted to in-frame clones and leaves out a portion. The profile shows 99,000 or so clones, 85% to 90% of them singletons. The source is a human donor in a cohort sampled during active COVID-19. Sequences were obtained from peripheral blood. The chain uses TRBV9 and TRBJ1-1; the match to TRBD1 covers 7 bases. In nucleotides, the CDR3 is TGTGCCAGCAGCCCAGGGACAGCGAACACTGAAGCTTTCTTT. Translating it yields CASSPGTANTEAFF.